This TCR beta chain was identified during a study of cytomegalovirus exposure and HLA in healthy donors. The wider study: The 100 to 150 validation repertoires, a later analysis reported, used the same platform as the approximately 670 repertoires from the first cohort. Study-wide results and caveats: In vitro testing confirmed a few CMV-associated chains as specific for CMV antigens. First-cohort TCR clusters were later found to tend to co-occur in the 120 or so validation repertoires. Cytomegalovirus status was reportedly diagnosed by the classifier with high sensitivity and specificity.

Method: immunoSEQ multiplex PCR; TCRdb's copy keeps in-frame clones and lacks some. In the table there are 73,000 or so clones, over 90% of which are singletons. The CDR3 runs 15 residues. V shed 4 bases and J 4 bases; nucleotides not matched to a gene: 5. Germline V CDR1 and CDR2: SGHRS, YFSETQ. Regarding this clone: The antigen is not known.

The TCR sequence derives from a young woman in good health and CMV-seropositive. The source material was PBMCs. This rearrangement joins TRBV5-1 to TRBJ2-2; TRBD1 matches 9 bases. CDR3 in DNA: TGCGCCAGCAGCCCGGGACAGGGTGGCACCGGGGAGCTGTTTTTT. It specifies CASSPGQGGTGELFF.